This T cell receptor beta chain stems from a study of cytomegalovirus exposure and HLA in healthy donors. The CDR3 loop spans 13 amino acids. V lost 7 bases, J lost 7 bases, and 6 bases stayed unmatched. Looked up from germline, CDR1 is MNHNS and CDR2 is SASEGT. PCR amplification relied on 60 Vbeta primers (plus 13 Jbeta primers). In the original processing: The authors later counted roughly 79 million unique TCR beta chains, roughly 11 million of them shared. Assay: immunoSEQ multiplex PCR; the TCRdb copy retains only in-frame clones and omits some. That table gives V, J and clone size, and the DNA gave D and trimming. The table has under 200,000 clones, about 80% seen once; the top ten hold over 2%.

The chain uses TRBV6-1 and TRBJ2-1; 8 nucleotides match TRBD2. Sequenced input: PBMCs. This receptor was identified in a man aged 55 to 70 in good health and CMV-seronegative. As DNA, the CDR3 is TGTGCCAGCACATATGCGGGGGGAAATGAGCAGTTCTTC. Translation gives CASTYAGGNEQFF.